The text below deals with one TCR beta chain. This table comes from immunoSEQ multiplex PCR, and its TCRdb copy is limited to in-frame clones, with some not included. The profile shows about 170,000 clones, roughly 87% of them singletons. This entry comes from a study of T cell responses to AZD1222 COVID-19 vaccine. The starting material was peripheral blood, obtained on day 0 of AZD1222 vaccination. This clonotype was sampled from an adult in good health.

CDR3 DNA sequence: TGCGCCAGCAGCAGACTAGCGGGGAACACCGGGGAGCTGTTTTTT. It translates to CASSRLAGNTGELFF. The chain recombines TRBV10-1 with TRBJ2-2, with 10 positions matching TRBD2. Trimming took 6 bases from V and 1 from J; bases not matched to a gene: 2. CDR1 WNHNN and CDR2 SYGVQD come from the germline V gene (reference sequence). CDR3 length equals 15 residues.